The 5 T cell receptor beta chains in this list originate from one sample, sequenced in a study of identical twins. TCRdb analysed the 5' RACE reads with MiXCR anew, one entry per CDR3 protein. The sample contains around 1.7 million distinct CDR3 sequences, less than 35% of which appear only once. Sequencing was carried out using cord blood. Receptor source: a newborn girl in good health.

The J gene is TRBJ2-3, the V gene TRBV20-1, with D perhaps matching TRBD2 (5 bases). V shed 0 bases and J shed 0 bases, with 16 bases lying between them. This CDR3 is built from 17 residues. From germline, CDR1 is DFQATT and CDR2 SNEGSKA (reference sequence). CDR3 residues: CSARDAGGAQSTDTQYF. The CDR3 DNA is TGCAGTGCTAGAGATGCGGGCGGAGCTCAGAGCACAGATACGCAGTATTTT.

The chain joins TRBV7-8 to TRBJ2-2; no firm D call. The CDR3 contains 15 residues. Germline values: CDR1 SGHVS, CDR2 FQNEAQ. Trimming cost V 1 base and J 0 bases, with 6 bases left between them. The CDR3 DNA sequence: TGTGCCAGCAGCTTAGAACATTCGAACACCGGGGAGCTGTTTTTT. It codes for CASSLEHSNTGELFF.

This clonotype showed up just a few times. The chain carries TRBV6-8 and TRBJ1-4; the D gene is possibly TRBD1 (5 bases). V lost 7 bases and J lost 3, with 12 bases in between. This CDR3 is 14 amino acids long. CDR1 and CDR2 from the germline V gene are MNHGY and SAAAGT. CDR3 nucleotide sequence: TGTGCCAGCACCCCGGGACGGCCTAATGAAAAACTGTTTTTT. As protein: CASTPGRPNEKLFF.

The chain links TRBV25-1 to TRBJ2-1; a possible D gene is TRBD2 (5 bases). The CDR3 totals 17 residues. Germline V CDR1 and CDR2: MGHDK, SYGVNS. Trimming took 4 bases from V and 2 from J, leaving 18 bases between them. The CDR3 loop is CASSGGIGRVAYNEQFF. The CDR3 DNA reads TGTGCCAGCAGTGGCGGAATAGGGAGAGTTGCCTACAATGAGCAGTTCTTC.

As regards this clonotype: Compared with germline, one end of the junction differs, possibly owing to a read error. This chain joins TRBV7-9 and TRBJ1-1; TRBD1 matches at 7 bases. Per germline, CDR1 SEHNR and CDR2 FQNEAQ (reference sequence). The CDR3 contains 13 residues. CDR3 region: CAGSLKGQTEAFF. CDR3 bases: TGTGCCGGCAGCCTAAAGGGACAGACTGAAGCTTTCTTT.